The clone carrying this TCR beta chain was picked up one time. Its target is unknown. Time point reported: approximately 9-day in vitro stimulation with candidate mutation-associated neoantigen peptide 1. Profiling relied on immunoSEQ multiplex PCR, and the TCRdb table lists in-frame clones only, not all of them. The sample consists of roughly 9,000 clones, roughly 90% of them appearing once. The data belong to a study of PD-1 blockade in mismatch repair-deficient tumors. Germline-derived CDR1 and CDR2 are GTSNPN and SVGIG (reference sequence). Deletions cut 8 bases from V and 2 bases from J, with 3 bases between. The length of the CDR3 is 9 residues.

The chain is built from TRBV30 and TRBJ1-2; D is unclear. This TCR was sampled from an adult with mismatch repair-deficient cancer. The sample here was cells cultured in vitro, taken from a patient treated with pembrolizumab. CDR3 nucleotide sequence: TGTGCCGGCAACTATGGCTACACCTTC. As protein: CAGNYGYTF. The full variable domain, its missing parts supplied by reference TRBV30 and TRBJ1-2, is SQTIHQWPATLVQPVGSPLSLECTVEGTSNPNLYWYRQAAGRGLQLLFYSVGIGQISSEVPQNLSASRPQDRQFILSSKKLLLSDSGFYLCAGNYGYTFGSGTRLTVV.